These 9 T cell receptor beta chains share one sample of origin, sequenced in a study of blood T cells in healthy people across ages. The authors ran a second PCR of about 7 to 11 cycles using a sample-barcoded 5' primer and a J-beta primer mix. TCRdb called the 5' RACE reads again in MiXCR, with one record for every CDR3 protein. The sample includes about 670,000 distinct CDR3 sequences, roughly two fifths of them seen just once. The sequenced sample was blood. Every receptor here comes from an elderly man in good health.

The table lists this clonotype with a few counts. The genes are TRBV24-1 and TRBJ2-5; a weak D match, TRBD1 (5 bases). Per germline, CDR1 KGHDR and CDR2 SFDVKD. V was clipped by 3 bases and J by 1 base, with 11 bases between them. This CDR3 has 15 residues. CDR3 bases: TGTGCCACCAGTGATACCAGGGTTCCCCAAGAGACCCAGTACTTC. Translating gives CATSDTRVPQETQYF.

This clonotype was seen a handful of times. The CDR3 coding sequence is TGTGCCAGCAGCCGTAGCGGGGACTACGAGCAGTACTTC. It codes for CASSRSGDYEQYF. This chain links TRBV7-2 with TRBJ2-7, with 8 bases fitting TRBD2. CDR3 size: 13 residues. V dropped 5 bases and J dropped 3; count of bases not matched to a gene: 3. The germline V gene has CDR1 SGHTA and CDR2 FQGNSA.

A note on this clonotype: Compared with germline, one end of the junction differs, possibly owing to a read error. This chain links TRBV12-3 or TRBV12-4 with TRBJ2-6; maybe TRBD1 (6 bases). The CDR3 has 15 residues. CDR3 in DNA: TGTGCCAGCAGACTTAACAGGGCTGGGACCAACGTCCTGACTTTC. Its translation: CASRLNRAGTNVLTF.

The CDR3 sequence: CASSETQRLRYEQYF. In DNA form, the CDR3 reads TGTGCCAGCAGTGAAACCCAGCGGTTACGCTACGAGCAGTACTTC. The chain links TRBV25-1 to TRBJ2-4, with D possibly TRBD2 on 5 matching bases. The end of the DNA aligns better with TRBJ2-7, so the J call may be wrong. Germline CDR1 is MGHDK and CDR2 is SYGVNS. This CDR3 contains 15 residues.

The chain joins TRBV7-9 to TRBJ1-4, with 7 bases that match TRBD1. There are 15 residues in the CDR3. V lost 2 bases and J lost 7; bases outside the gene matches: 7. Germline lookup yields CDR1 SEHNR and CDR2 FQNEAQ (reference sequence). In nucleotides, the CDR3 is TGTGCCAGCAGCTTACCGACAGGGCGGGGTGAAAAACTGTTTTTT. It yields the protein CASSLPTGRGEKLFF.

The chain couples TRBV6-2 or TRBV6-3 to TRBJ2-3; 8 bases align to TRBD2. The CDR3 consists of 19 residues. CDR1 MNHEY and CDR2 SVGEGT come from the germline V gene. Trimming took 4 bases from V and 6 from J; bases not matched to a gene: 21. The CDR3 DNA reads as TGTGCCAGCAGTTTTCAATCGGGGACGGGAGGGCCCTCGAGGGATACGCAGTATTTT. This encodes CASSFQSGTGGPSRDTQYF.

The chain uses TRBV7-2 and TRBJ2-7; D tentatively fits TRBD1 or TRBD2 (5 bases each). Between the trimmed V and J ends, which lost 4 bases and 1 base, there was a span of 17 bases. CDR1 is SGHTA and CDR2 is FQGNSA in the germline V gene. The CDR3 consists of 16 residues. The CDR3 is CASSSLAGSGSYEQYF. The CDR3 coding sequence is TGTGCCAGCAGCTCCCTGGCAGGGAGTGGATCCTACGAGCAGTACTTC.

Written as DNA, the CDR3 is TGCGCCAGCAGCTTGGGGACCCTAAACGAGCAGTACTTC. This codes for CASSLGTLNEQYF. This chain links TRBV5-1 with TRBJ2-5; no firm D call. The J call may be incorrect, as the DNA end agrees better with TRBJ2-7. The CDR3 totals 13 residues. Germline V CDR1 and CDR2: SGHRS, YFSETQ.

Notes on this clonotype: One end of the junction fails to match germline, which may point to a read error. The rearrangement uses TRBV7-2 and TRBJ2-3; TRBD2 matches 10 bases. Germline V gene lookup returns CDR1 SGHTA and CDR2 FQGNSA. This CDR3 region has 18 residues. This chain's CDR3 is CASSLYQRGGSVADTRYF. The CDR3 bases are TGTGCCAGCAGCTTATATCAGCGGGGGGGAAGTGTCGCAGATACGCGGTATTTT.